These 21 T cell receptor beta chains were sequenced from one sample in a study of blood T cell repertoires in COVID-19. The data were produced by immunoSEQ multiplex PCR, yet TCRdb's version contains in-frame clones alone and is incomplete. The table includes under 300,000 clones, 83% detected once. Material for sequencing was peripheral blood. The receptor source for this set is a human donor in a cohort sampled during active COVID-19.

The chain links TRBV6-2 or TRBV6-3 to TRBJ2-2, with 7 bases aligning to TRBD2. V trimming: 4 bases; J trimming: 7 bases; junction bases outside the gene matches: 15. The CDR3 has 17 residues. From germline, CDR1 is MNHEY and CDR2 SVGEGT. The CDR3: CASSFQIWSGKDGELFF. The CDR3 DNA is TGTGCCAGCAGTTTTCAGATATGGAGCGGGAAAGACGGGGAGCTGTTTTTT.

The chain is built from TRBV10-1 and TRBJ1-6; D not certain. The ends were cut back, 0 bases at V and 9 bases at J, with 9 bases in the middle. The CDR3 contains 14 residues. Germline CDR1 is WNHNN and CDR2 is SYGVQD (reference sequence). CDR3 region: CASSESTGFSPLHF. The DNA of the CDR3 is TGCGCCAGCAGTGAGTCGACCGGGTTTTCACCCCTCCACTTT.

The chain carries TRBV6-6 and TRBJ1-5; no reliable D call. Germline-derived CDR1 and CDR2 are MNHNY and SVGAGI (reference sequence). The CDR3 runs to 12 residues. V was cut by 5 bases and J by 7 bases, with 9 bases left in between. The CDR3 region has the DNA TGTGCCAGCAGTACTCCACAGCAGCCCCAGCATTTT. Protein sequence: CASSTPQQPQHF.

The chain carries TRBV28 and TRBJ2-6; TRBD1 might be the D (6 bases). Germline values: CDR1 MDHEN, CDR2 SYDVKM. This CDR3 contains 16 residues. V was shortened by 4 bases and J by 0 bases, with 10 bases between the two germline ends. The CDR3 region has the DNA TGTGCCAGCAGTTCTGGACAGCCCTCTGGGGCCAACGTCCTGACTTTC. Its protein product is CASSSGQPSGANVLTF.

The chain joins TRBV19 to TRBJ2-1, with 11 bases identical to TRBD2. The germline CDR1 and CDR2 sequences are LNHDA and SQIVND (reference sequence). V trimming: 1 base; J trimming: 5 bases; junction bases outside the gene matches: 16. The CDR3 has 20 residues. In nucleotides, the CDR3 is TGTGCCAGTAGTATAGGTGGAGACTTTCGCCTAGCGGGAGGCCACAATGAGCAGTTCTTC. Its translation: CASSIGGDFRLAGGHNEQFF.

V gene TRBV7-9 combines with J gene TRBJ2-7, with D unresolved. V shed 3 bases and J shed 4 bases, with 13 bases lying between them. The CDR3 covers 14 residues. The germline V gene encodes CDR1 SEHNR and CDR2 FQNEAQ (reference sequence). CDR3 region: CASSFERLSYEQYF. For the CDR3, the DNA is TGTGCCAGCAGCTTCGAGCGTCTTTCTTACGAGCAGTACTTC.

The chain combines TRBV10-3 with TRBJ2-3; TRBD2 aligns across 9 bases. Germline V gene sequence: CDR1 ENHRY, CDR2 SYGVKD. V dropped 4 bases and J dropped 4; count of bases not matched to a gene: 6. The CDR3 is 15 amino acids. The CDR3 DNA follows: TGTGCCATCAGTGTAGGGGGACTAGCCGCAGATACGCAGTATTTT. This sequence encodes CAISVGGLAADTQYF.

CDR3 in amino acids: CSVVSGSVGNEQFF. CDR3 nucleotides: TGCAGCGTTGTTAGCGGGAGTGTGGGCAATGAGCAGTTCTTC. V usage is TRBV29-1 and J usage is TRBJ2-1, with 9 bases matching TRBD2. The CDR3 runs 14 residues. The germline gives CDR1 SQVTM, CDR2 ANQGSEA. With 4 bases clipped from V and 6 bases from J, the junction kept 7 bases outside the gene matches.

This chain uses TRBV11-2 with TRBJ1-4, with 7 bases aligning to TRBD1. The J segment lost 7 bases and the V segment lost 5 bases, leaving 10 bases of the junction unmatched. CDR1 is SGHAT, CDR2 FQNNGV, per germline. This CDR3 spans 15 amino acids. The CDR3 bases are TGTGCCAGCAGCCCCAACAGGGGAGGTGGTGAAAAACTGTTTTTT. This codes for CASSPNRGGGEKLFF.

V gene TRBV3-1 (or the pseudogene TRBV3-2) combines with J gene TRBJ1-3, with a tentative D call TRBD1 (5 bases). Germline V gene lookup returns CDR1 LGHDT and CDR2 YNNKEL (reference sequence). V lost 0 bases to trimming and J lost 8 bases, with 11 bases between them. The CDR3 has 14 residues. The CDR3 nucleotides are TGTGCCAGCAGCCAAGAGCAGGGCCCGCACACCATATATTTT. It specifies CASSQEQGPHTIYF.

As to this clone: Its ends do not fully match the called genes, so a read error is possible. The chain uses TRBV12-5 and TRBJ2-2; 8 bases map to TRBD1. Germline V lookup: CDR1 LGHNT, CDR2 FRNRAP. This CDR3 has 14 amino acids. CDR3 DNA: TGTGCTAGTGGGAGACAGGGGTTGTACCGGGGAGCTGTTTTT. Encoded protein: CASGRQGLYRGAVF.

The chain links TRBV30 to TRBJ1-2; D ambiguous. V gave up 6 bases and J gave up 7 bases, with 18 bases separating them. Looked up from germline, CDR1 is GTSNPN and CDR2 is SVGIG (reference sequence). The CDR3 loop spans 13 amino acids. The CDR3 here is CACALSAETGYTF. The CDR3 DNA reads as TGTGCCTGTGCTCTTAGTGCGGAGACTGGCTACACCTTC.

CDR3 nucleotide sequence: TGTGCCTGGAGGATTCGGACAGCCCACACCATATATTTT. Amino acid sequence: CAWRIRTAHTIYF. This sequence joins TRBV30 and TRBJ1-3; D possibly corresponds to TRBD1 (6 bases). V was trimmed by 3 bases and J by 8 bases, leaving 14 bases between them. The V gene's germline CDR1 is GTSNPN and CDR2 SVGIG (reference sequence). The CDR3 extends over 13 amino acids.

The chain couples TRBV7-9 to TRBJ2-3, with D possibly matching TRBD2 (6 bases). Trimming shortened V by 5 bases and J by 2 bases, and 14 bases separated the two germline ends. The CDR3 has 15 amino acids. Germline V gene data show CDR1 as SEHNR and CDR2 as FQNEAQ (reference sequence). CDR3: CASSVDYRDTDTQYF. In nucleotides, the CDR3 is TGTGCCAGCAGCGTGGACTACAGAGACACAGATACGCAGTATTTT.

CDR3 loop: CASSLKGHSQETQYF. The CDR3 nucleotides are TGTGCCAGCAGCTTAAAGGGACACTCCCAAGAGACCCAGTACTTC. The chain employs TRBV7-9 and TRBJ2-5; D might be TRBD1 (6 bases). V gave up 2 bases and J gave up 1 base, with 11 bases separating them. Germline V CDR1 and CDR2: SEHNR, FQNEAQ (reference sequence). The CDR3 consists of 15 residues.

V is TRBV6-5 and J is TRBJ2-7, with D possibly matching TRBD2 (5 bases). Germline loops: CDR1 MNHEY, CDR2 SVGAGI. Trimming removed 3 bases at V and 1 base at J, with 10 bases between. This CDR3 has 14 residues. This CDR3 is CASSYGGPSYEQYF. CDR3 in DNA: TGTGCCAGCAGTTATGGCGGGCCTTCCTACGAGCAGTACTTC.

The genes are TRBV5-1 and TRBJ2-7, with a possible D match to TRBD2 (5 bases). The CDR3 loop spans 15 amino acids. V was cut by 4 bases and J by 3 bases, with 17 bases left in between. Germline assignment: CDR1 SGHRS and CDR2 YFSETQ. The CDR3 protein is CASSPGLGTSYEQYF. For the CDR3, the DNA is TGCGCCAGCAGCCCCGGCCTAGGAACTAGCTACGAGCAGTACTTC.

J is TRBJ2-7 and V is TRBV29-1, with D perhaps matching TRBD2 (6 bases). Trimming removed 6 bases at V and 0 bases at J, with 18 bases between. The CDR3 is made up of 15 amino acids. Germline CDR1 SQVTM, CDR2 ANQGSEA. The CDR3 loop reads CSVTGLPPLSYEQYF. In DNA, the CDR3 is TGCAGCGTGACGGGACTGCCACCCCTCTCCTACGAGCAGTACTTC.

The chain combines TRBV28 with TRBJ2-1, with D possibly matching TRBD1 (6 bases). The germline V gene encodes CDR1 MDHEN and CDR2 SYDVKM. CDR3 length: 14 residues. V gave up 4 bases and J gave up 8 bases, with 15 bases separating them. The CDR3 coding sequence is TGTGCCAGCAGTTCGCCCGGGACATCGGATGAGCAGTTCTTC. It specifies CASSSPGTSDEQFF.

In nucleotides, the CDR3 is TGTGCCAGCAGTTCCCGGGGGGCTAGCACAGATACGCAGTATTTT. Amino acids: CASSSRGASTDTQYF. J is TRBJ2-3 and V is TRBV6-5, with D maybe TRBD2 (7 bases). Trimming cost V 4 bases and J 0 bases, with 11 bases left between them. Germline CDR1 MNHEY, CDR2 SVGAGI. This CDR3 has 15 residues.

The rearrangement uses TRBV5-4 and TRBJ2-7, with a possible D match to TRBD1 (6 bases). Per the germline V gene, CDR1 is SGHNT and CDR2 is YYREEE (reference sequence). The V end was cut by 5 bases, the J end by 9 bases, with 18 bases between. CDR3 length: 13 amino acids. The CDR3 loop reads CASRDLRGTGQYF. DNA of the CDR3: TGTGCCAGCAGGGACCTCAGGGGAACCGGGCAGTACTTC. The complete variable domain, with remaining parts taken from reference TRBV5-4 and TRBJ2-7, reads ETGVTQSPTHLIKTRGQQVTLRCSSQSGHNTVSWYQQALGQGPQFIFQYYREEENGRGNFPPRFSGLQFPNYSSELNVNALELDDSALYLCASRDLRGTGQYFGPGTRLTVT.